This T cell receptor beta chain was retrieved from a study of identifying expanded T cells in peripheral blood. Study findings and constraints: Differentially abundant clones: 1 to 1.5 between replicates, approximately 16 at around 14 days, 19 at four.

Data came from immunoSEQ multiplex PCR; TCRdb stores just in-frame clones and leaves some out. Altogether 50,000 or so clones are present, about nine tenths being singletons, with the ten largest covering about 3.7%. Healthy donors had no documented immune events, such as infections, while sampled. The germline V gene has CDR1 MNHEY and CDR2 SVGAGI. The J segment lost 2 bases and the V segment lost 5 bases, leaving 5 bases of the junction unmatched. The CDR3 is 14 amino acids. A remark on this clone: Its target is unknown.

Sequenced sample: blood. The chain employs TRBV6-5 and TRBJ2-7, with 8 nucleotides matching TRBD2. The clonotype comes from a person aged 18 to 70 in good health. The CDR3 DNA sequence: TGTGCCAGCAGTGCCGGGAGGGTGCCCTACGAGCAGTACTTC. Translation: CASSAGRVPYEQYF.